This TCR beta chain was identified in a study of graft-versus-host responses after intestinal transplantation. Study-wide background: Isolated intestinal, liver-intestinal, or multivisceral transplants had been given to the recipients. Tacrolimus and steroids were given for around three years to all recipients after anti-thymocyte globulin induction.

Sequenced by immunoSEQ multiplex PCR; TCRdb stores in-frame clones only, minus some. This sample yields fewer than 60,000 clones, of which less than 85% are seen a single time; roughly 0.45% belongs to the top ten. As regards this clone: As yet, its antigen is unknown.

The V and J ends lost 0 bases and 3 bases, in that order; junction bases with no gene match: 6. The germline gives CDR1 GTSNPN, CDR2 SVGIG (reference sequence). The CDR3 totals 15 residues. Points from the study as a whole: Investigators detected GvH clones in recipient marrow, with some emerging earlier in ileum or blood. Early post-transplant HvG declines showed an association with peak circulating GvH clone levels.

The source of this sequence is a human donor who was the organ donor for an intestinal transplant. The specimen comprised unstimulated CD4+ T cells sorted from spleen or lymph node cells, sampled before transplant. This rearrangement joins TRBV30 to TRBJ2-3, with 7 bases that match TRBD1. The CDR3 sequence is CAWSVGGARTDTQYF. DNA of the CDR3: TGTGCCTGGAGTGTAGGGGGCGCTCGGACAGATACGCAGTATTTT.